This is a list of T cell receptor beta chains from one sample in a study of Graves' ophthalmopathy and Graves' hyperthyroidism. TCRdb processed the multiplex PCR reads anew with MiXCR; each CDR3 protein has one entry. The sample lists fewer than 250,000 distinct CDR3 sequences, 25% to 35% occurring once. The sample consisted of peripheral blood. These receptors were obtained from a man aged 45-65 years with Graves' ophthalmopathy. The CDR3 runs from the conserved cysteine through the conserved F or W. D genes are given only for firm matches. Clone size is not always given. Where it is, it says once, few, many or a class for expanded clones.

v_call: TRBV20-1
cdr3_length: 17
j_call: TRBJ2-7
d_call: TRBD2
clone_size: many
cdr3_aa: CSAVTSGRASFSVEQYF
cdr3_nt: TGCAGTGCTGTCACTAGCGGGAGGGCCTCATTTTCGGTTGAGCAGTACTTC

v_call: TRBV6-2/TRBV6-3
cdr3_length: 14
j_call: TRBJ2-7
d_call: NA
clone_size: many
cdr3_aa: CASREQGRGGEQYF
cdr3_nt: TGTGCCAGCAGAGAACAGGGACGCGGCGGCGAGCAGTACTTC

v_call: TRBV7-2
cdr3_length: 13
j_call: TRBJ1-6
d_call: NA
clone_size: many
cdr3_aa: CASSSGTNSPLHF
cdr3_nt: TGTGCCAGCAGCTCCGGGACGAATTCACCCCTCCACTTT

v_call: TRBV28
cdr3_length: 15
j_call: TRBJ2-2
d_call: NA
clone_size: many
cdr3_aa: CASSLPRANTGELFF
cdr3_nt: TGTGCCAGCAGTTTACCCAGGGCGAACACCGGGGAGCTGTTTTTT

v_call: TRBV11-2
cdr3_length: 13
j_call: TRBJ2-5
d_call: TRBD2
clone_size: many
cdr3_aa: CASTVAGQETQYF
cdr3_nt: TGTGCCAGCACCGTAGCGGGCCAAGAGACCCAGTACTTC

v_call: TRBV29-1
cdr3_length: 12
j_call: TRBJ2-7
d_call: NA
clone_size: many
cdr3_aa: CSVALTVYEQYF
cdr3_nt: TGTAGCGTTGCTCTGACAGTTTACGAGCAGTACTTC

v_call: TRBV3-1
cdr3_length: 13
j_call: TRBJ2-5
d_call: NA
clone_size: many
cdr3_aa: CASSPNRAETQYF
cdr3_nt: TGTGCCAGCAGCCCCAACAGGGCAGAGACCCAGTACTTC

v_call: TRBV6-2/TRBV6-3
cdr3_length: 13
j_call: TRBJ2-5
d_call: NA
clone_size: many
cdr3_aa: CASNQLRQETQYF
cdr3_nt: TGTGCCAGCAACCAGCTTAGGCAAGAGACCCAGTACTTC

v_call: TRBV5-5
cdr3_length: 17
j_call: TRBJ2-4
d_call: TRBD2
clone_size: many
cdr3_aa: CASSLVSSGRAKNIQYF
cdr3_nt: TGTGCCAGCAGCTTGGTATCTAGCGGGAGAGCCAAAAACATTCAGTACTTC

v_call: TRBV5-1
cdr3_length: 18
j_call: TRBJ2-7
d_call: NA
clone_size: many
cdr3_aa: CASSSGTITGTSSYEQYF
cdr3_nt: TGCGCCAGCAGCTCTGGTACGATCACAGGGACCAGCTCCTACGAGCAGTACTTC

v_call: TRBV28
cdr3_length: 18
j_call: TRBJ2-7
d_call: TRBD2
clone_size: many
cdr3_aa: CASTTPGLAGGPSYEQYF
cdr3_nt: TGTGCCAGCACAACCCCGGGACTAGCGGGAGGGCCCTCCTACGAGCAGTACTTC

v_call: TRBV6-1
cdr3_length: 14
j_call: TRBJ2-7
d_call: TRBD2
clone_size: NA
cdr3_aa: CASTRDYPAYEQYF
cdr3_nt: TGTGCCAGCACCAGGGACTACCCAGCCTACGAGCAGTACTTC

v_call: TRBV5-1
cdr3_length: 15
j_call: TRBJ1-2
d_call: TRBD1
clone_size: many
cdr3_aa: CASSSTTGAAYGYTF
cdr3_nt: TGCGCCAGCAGCTCGACAACAGGGGCGGCCTATGGCTACACCTTC

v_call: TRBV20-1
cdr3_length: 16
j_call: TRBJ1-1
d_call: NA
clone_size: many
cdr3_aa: CSASSLPDQVNTEAFF
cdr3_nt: TGCAGTGCTAGCTCCCTCCCGGACCAGGTTAACACTGAAGCTTTCTTT